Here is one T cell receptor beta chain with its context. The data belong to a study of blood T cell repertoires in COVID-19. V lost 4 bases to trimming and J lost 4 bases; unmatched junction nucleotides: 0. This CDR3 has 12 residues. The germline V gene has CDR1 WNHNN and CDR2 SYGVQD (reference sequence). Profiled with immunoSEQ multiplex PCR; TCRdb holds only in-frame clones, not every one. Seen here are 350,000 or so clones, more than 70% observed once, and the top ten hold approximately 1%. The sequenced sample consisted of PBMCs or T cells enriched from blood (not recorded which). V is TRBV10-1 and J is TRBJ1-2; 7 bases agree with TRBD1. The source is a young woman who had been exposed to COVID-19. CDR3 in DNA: TGCGCCAGCAGTGGGGACAGCTATGGCTACACCTTC. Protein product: CASSGDSYGYTF.